This note documents a single T cell receptor (beta chain) sequence. This likely comes from a read error, as the CDR3 has no conserved phenylalanine or tryptophan at its end. TCR beta cDNA was reverse-transcribed from about 500 ng of total RNA. The reaction used a constant-region primer and ProtoScript II reverse transcriptase. Libraries covering TCR beta were generated through three nested multiplex PCR rounds (using a slightly modified ARM-PCR). Use of TRBV1-TRBV30 forward primers with a C-beta reverse primer characterized the first two PCR rounds, which lasted about 10 cycles each. Each CDR3 protein is one row after TCRdb ran MiXCR on the multiplex PCR reads. The sample lists over 40,000 distinct CDR3 sequences, over 65% occurring once. Germline V gives CDR1 MNHNS, CDR2 SASEGT. CDR3 length: 14 residues. Trimming took 7 bases from V and 3 from J, leaving 15 bases between them. This entry belongs to a study of tumor-infiltrating lymphocytes in primary liver carcinoma. Study overall: Tumor stage was T1-T3 N0M0, and tumor size was about 4 to 11 cm across.

Investigators took RNA and DNA out together from approximately 22-30 mg of unsorted bulk tissue. By surgical resection, the patients were treated for their primary liver carcinoma. Over 80% of the cells were viable tumor cells in every tumor sample. This TCR derives from a man in his forties with primary liver carcinoma and hepatitis B virus infection. The chain has TRBV6-1 and TRBJ1-2; tentative D call: TRBD1 (6 bases). The specimen sequenced was liver tumor tissue from sampling region 5. Sample subset: tumor region T5, tumor centre. This chain's CDR3 is CASITTAGDYGYTS. In nucleotides, the CDR3 is TGTGCCAGCATCACAACGGCAGGGGACTATGGCTACACCTCC.